These T cell receptor beta chains were read from a single sample in a study of control samples from healthy donors and cancer patients. Sequencing used immunoSEQ multiplex PCR; TCRdb keeps in-frame clones, though not all of them. The sample has about 82,000 clones, more than 70% seen once. The sequencing input was blood. The receptors stem from a man aged 50-60 years in good health. Both conserved end residues are part of each CDR3. Each record gives: D gene, V gene, clone size, J gene, CDR3 protein, CDR3 DNA. The D gene is left open where the match is weak. A clone size is listed for some rows: how often the clone was seen (once, few, many), or a class if it is expanded.

-,TRBV5-1,-,TRBJ1-5,CASSLESGFNQPQHF,TGCGCCAGCAGCTTGGAGTCAGGGTTCAATCAGCCCCAGCATTTT
TRBD1,TRBV2,-,TRBJ1-2,CASSRDSSANYGYTF,TGTGCCAGCAGTAGGGACAGCTCAGCTAACTATGGCTACACCTTC
TRBD1,TRBV6-6,-,TRBJ1-4,CASTESRGPEKLFF,TGTGCCAGCACCGAATCCAGGGGGCCTGAAAAACTGTTTTTT
-,TRBV21-1,-,TRBJ1-6,CASFPKESVDNSPLHF,TGTGCCAGCTTTCCCAAAGAGTCTGTAGATAATTCACCCCTCCACTTT
-,TRBV9,-,TRBJ2-3,CASSALDFTDTQYF,TGTGCCAGCAGCGCATTGGACTTTACAGATACGCAGTATTTT
-,TRBV7-2,-,TRBJ1-1,CASSTEMNTEAFF,TGTGCCAGCAGTACAGAGATGAACACTGAAGCTTTCTTT
-,TRBV24-1,-,TRBJ2-1,CATSKGQNSNEQFF,TGTGCCACCAGTAAGGGGCAAAATAGTAATGAGCAGTTCTTC
TRBD2,TRBV9,-,TRBJ2-1,CASSVAGGQDEQFF,TGTGCCAGCAGCGTAGCGGGGGGGCAGGATGAGCAGTTCTTC
TRBD2,TRBV5-1,-,TRBJ2-1,CASSFTSGRSYNEQFF,TGCGCCAGCAGCTTTACTAGCGGGCGCTCCTACAATGAGCAGTTCTTC
-,TRBV13,-,TRBJ2-1,CASSFGGNEQFF,TGTGCCAGCAGCTTTGGAGGGAATGAGCAGTTCTTC
TRBD2,TRBV4-3,-,TRBJ2-6,CASSQKTLAGDRPGANVLTF,TGCGCCAGCAGCCAAAAAACGCTAGCGGGAGATCGTCCTGGGGCCAACGTCCTGACTTTC
TRBD2,TRBV4-2,-,TRBJ2-3,CASSPQLGLAGGRSTDTQYF,TGTGCCAGCAGCCCCCAGCTGGGACTAGCGGGGGGCCGGAGCACAGATACGCAGTATTTT
-,TRBV19,-,TRBJ2-1,CASNLGPAGEQFF,TGTGCCAGTAATTTGGGCCCCGCCGGGGAGCAGTTCTTC
-,TRBV4-3,-,TRBJ1-4,CASSQERAVNEKLFF,TGCGCCAGCAGCCAAGAGCGGGCGGTTAATGAAAAACTGTTTTTT
-,TRBV5-1,-,TRBJ1-1,CASSSSGAGNTEAFF,TGCGCCAGCAGCTCCTCAGGGGCCGGGAACACTGAAGCTTTCTTT
-,TRBV4-3,-,TRBJ1-4,CASSQESVAGNEKLFF,TGCGCCAGCAGCCAAGAGTCGGTTGCAGGGAATGAAAAACTGTTTTTT
-,TRBV5-1,-,TRBJ2-7,CASSLEVSGDEQYF,TGCGCCAGCAGCTTGGAGGTGTCGGGGGACGAGCAGTACTTC
TRBD2,TRBV13,-,TRBJ2-3,CASSLGLAGTHTDTQYF,TGTGCCAGCAGCCTGGGACTAGCGGGGACACACACAGATACGCAGTATTTT
-,TRBV29-1,-,TRBJ1-1,CSVEEVGGEAFF,TGCAGCGTTGAAGAGGTTGGGGGCGAAGCTTTCTTT
-,TRBV27,-,TRBJ2-7,CASSLSGQGVAYEQYF,TGTGCCAGCAGTTTATCAGGGCAGGGCGTTGCCTACGAGCAGTACTTC
-,TRBV7-2,-,TRBJ1-2,CASSLDLRGGYTF,TGTGCCAGCAGCTTAGATCTACGGGGGGGCTACACCTTC
TRBD1,TRBV7-3,-,TRBJ2-3,CASSSGPTGTQYF,TGTGCCAGCAGCAGCGGACCGACAGGGACGCAGTATTTT
-,TRBV24-1,-,TRBJ2-3,CATSDASTDTQYF,TGTGCCACCAGTGATGCTAGTACTGATACGCAGTATTTT
TRBD1,TRBV10-3,once,TRBJ1-1,CAISPGQGSTEAFF,TGTGCCATCAGTCCGGGACAGGGATCCACGGAAGCTTTCTTT
-,TRBV6-6,-,TRBJ1-1,CASSYERNTEAFF,TGTGCCAGCAGTTACGAACGGAACACTGAAGCTTTCTTT
-,TRBV21-1,-,TRBJ2-2,CASSKGEGINTGELFF,TGTGCCAGCAGCAAAGGGGAGGGGATCAACACCGGGGAGCTGTTTTTT
TRBD2,TRBV10-3,-,TRBJ2-5,CAISPVLAGGQETQYF,TGTGCCATCAGTCCGGTCCTAGCGGGGGGCCAAGAGACCCAGTACTTC
TRBD1,TRBV6-2/TRBV6-3,-,TRBJ1-1,CASSSWTGAHLSTEAFF,TGTGCCAGCAGTTCATGGACAGGGGCCCACCTAAGCACTGAAGCTTTCTTT
TRBD1,TRBV6-5,-,TRBJ2-3,CASTDRILDTQYF,TGTGCCAGCACGGACAGGATCCTCGATACGCAGTATTTT
-,TRBV24-1,-,TRBJ2-2,CATSDPRVASTGELFF,TGTGCCACCAGTGATCCCCGAGTAGCTAGCACCGGGGAGCTGTTTTTT
TRBD1,TRBV5-1,-,TRBJ1-4,CASSPGTALSEKLFF,TGCGCCAGCAGCCCCGGGACAGCACTCTCAGAAAAACTGTTTTTT
-,TRBV19,-,TRBJ2-4,CASSPVSVAIGNIQYF,TGTGCCAGTTCCCCGGTGTCGGTAGCGATCGGGAACATTCAGTACTTC
TRBD1,TRBV6-5,-,TRBJ1-3,CASSLLGTGDNTIYF,TGTGCCAGCAGCCTCCTCGGGACAGGGGATAACACCATATATTTT
TRBD1,TRBV7-6,few,TRBJ2-2,CASSNGQGLNTGELFF,TGTGCCAGCAGCAACGGACAGGGCCTCAACACCGGGGAGCTGTTTTTT
TRBD1,TRBV5-1,-,TRBJ1-1,CASSTSTGGDTEAFF,TGCGCCAGCAGCACCTCGACAGGGGGGGACACTGAAGCTTTCTTT
-,TRBV6-6,-,TRBJ1-3,CASSWTAGNTIYF,TGTGCCAGCAGTTGGACGGCCGGAAACACCATATATTTT
-,TRBV5-1,-,TRBJ2-3,CASSLPGQTTDTQYF,TGCGCCAGCAGCTTGCCTGGACAGACCACAGATACGCAGTATTTT
-,TRBV12-1,-,TRBJ1-1,CASSFGYPRRTEAFF,TGTGCCAGCAGCTTTGGGTACCCACGCAGGACTGAAGCTTTCTTT
TRBD2,TRBV11-3,-,TRBJ2-7,CARLMGLVRDEQYF,TGTGCCAGATTAATGGGACTAGTCAGGGACGAGCAGTACTTC
TRBD1,TRBV2,-,TRBJ1-4,CASRDRTGYEEKLFF,TGTGCCAGCAGGGATCGGACAGGGTACGAAGAAAAACTGTTTTTT
TRBD1,TRBV5-1,-,TRBJ1-2,CASSPGQGAANYGYTF,TGCGCCAGCAGCCCCGGACAGGGTGCCGCTAACTATGGCTACACCTTC
TRBD1,TRBV27,once,TRBJ1-5,CASSPIGGTQPQHF,TGTGCCAGCAGCCCTATAGGGGGCACTCAGCCCCAGCATTTT
-,TRBV27,-,TRBJ1-3,CASSFPDSAGNTIYF,TGTGCCAGCAGTTTCCCCGACAGTGCTGGAAACACCATATATTTT
-,TRBV11-2,-,TRBJ1-1,CASSPVGWGNTEAFF,TGTGCCAGCAGCCCAGTCGGTTGGGGGAACACTGAAGCTTTCTTT